The source of this T cell receptor (beta chain) is a study of OX40 agonist ivuxolimab in advanced cancers. Study findings and constraints: Relatively little clonal expansion, among the lowest observed, appeared in partial responders at 0.1-3.0 mg/kg.

Patients were excluded for autoimmune disease history or systemic immunosuppression. Sampled blood was obtained at baseline, cycle 4 day 1, and cycle 7 day 1. The germline V gene encodes CDR1 LNHDA and CDR2 SQIVND (reference sequence). The CDR3 extends over 13 amino acids. Germline trimming cut 8 bases from V and 5 bases from J; bases unmatched to any gene: 5. Note on this clone: Its antigen is currently unknown.

TCRdb's table, derived via immunoSEQ multiplex PCR, lists solely in-frame clones and lacks some. The repertoire has over 70,000 clones, roughly 78% of them found once; the top ten carry roughly 4.9%. This rearrangement joins TRBV19 to TRBJ2-1; 8 bases agree with TRBD2. The sample was CD4+ or CD8+ T cells sorted from blood, taken in a trial of the OX40 agonist ivuxolimab. This clonotype originated in an adult with an advanced solid tumor such as melanoma, head and neck, liver or kidney cancer. For the CDR3, the DNA is TGTGCCAGTCGACTAGCGCCACACAATGAGCAGTTCTTC. Its protein product is CASRLAPHNEQFF.